The clone carrying this T cell receptor beta chain was detected only a few times. The CDR3 regions of TCR beta were amplified from RNA transcripts. A set of HTBI primers served as the primers for a first-round RT-PCR of the TCR CDR3. MiXCR, applied by TCRdb to the multiplex PCR reads, yields one record per CDR3 protein. The sample carries just under 750,000 distinct CDR3 sequences, about 35% recorded once. The record originates from a study of T cells in Graves' hyperthyroidism and ophthalmopathy. Looking at the study overall: Sampling of peripheral blood happened at initial diagnosis, prior to any treatment.

Trimming took 6 bases from V and 5 from J, leaving 16 bases between them. Germline values: CDR1 MNHEY, CDR2 SVGAGI. This CDR3 is built from 14 residues. The chain carries TRBV6-5 and TRBJ1-2; D might be TRBD1 (6 bases). Specimen: blood. This clonotype was obtained from a woman aged 40 to 50 with Graves' hyperthyroidism. CDR3 DNA sequence: TGTGCCAGCAGCAACGGGGGGCGCAGGTATGGCTACACCTTC. As protein: CASSNGGRRYGYTF.